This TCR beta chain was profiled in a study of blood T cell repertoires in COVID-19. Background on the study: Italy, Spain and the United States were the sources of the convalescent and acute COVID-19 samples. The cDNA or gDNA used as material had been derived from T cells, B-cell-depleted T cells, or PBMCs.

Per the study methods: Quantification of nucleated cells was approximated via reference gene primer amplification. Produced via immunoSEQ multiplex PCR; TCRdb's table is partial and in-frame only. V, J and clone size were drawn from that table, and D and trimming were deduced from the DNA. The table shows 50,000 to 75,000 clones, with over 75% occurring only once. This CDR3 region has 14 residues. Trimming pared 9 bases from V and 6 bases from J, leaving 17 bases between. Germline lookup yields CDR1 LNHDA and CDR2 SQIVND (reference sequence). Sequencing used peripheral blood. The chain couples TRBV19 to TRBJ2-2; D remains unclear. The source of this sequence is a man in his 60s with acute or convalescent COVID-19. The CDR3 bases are TGTGCCAGCCGAGGAATACGGGTGGCCGGGGAGCTGTTTTTT. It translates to CASRGIRVAGELFF.